This TCR beta chain was identified in a study of cytomegalovirus exposure and HLA in healthy donors (dated by TCRdb to 2016 to 2017). Describing the broader study: According to an earlier analysis of 587 of the donors, about 180 million T cells yielded 117 million unique TCR beta sequences and about 300 Gb of sequence data. Class I and class II HLA loci were covered by the typing at four-digit resolution. Because of strong linkage in the cohort, roughly five DR-DQ haplotypes were treated as single units for association and clustering. A later genetic analysis took genome-wide SNP genotypes for about three fifths of the 666 donors and used that subset as a discovery cohort. On average, around 240,000 unique TCR beta nucleotide sequences were sequenced per donor among roughly 430 genotyped donors of the cohort, with roughly 19% of those sequences being non-productive. About 300 gigabases of sequencing data and 70 million to 95 million unique TCR sequences made up an early release that covered several hundred HLA-typed donors. The study was designed to test whether signatures of past pathogen exposure could be identified by cataloging public T cell receptors. Rather than using new phenotypic data, the later analysis identified candidate immune exposures from TCR beta sequences and from how often those sequences occurred across donors. In a later analysis, previously published TCR beta repertoires from some 640 donors were re-analyzed and high-resolution HLA genotyping was added so that TCR occurrence patterns could be studied. To predict cytomegalovirus infection status, the study brought together high-throughput TCR immunosequencing, statistical association of individual TCRs with disease status, and machine learning. An earlier analysis of about 600 of the donors used high-throughput TCR beta sequencing to judge whether each TCR beta V gene segment behaved as functional or pseudogenic. Of the 350 to 450 genotyped donors, approximately 81% were placed in the genetic ancestry cluster associated with self-reported Caucasian donors. Donor age, sex, ethnicity and CMV serostatus were compiled alongside the repertoire data. Typing coverage differed by locus: A, B, C, DRB1 and DQB1 were typed in about 629-640 donors, DQA1 in 500 to 550, DPA1 in around 610, and DPB1 in 472. Every repertoire in the discovery cohort had been generated on one and the same sequencing platform. In addition to the first cohort of 650 to 750 subjects, a separate validation cohort of 120 different subjects was used. The study used immunosequencing to profile the T cell repertoires of 666 subjects and linked those repertoires to cytomegalovirus serostatus. Here is what the overall study found, with its caveats: In an earlier analysis of 587 of the donors, most TCR beta V segments were observed in productive rearrangements about 90% or about 30% of the time, broadly matching IMGT annotations. In a later genetic analysis, a missense DCLRE1C variant was associated with V-gene and J-gene trimming of TCR beta chains, and the association was replicated in an independent cohort. A later analysis found that HLA-associated TCR beta chains were more clonally expanded and had lower generation probabilities than equally common non-associated chains. When HLA alleles, especially DR and DQ, strongly co-occurred, attributing TCR associations to individual alleles was difficult. Sequencing depth was assumed to be roughly uniform across donors in the presence/absence analyses, though that assumption may not hold. In this cohort, only TCR beta chains were sequenced, and detectable features were limited by the absence of alpha or paired-chain data. Because counts were too low, 15 to 20 rarely observed V segments, including chromosome 9 orphons, were excluded from the earlier analysis of under 650 of the donors. The 87-base-pair reads could not distinguish some IMGT-functional V segments, including TRBV6-2 and TRBV6-3, so those segments were excluded. Several of the top co-occurrence clusters appeared to be linked to parvovirus B19, influenza, CMV and Epstein-Barr virus, according to a later analysis. Because some donors lacked HLA typing at each locus, the association tests relied only on the typed subset. The authors suggested that the approach could potentially be generalized to other disease states and immunological phenotypes. A cluster of highly shared sequence variants was judged likely to represent a technical artifact of the sequencing pipeline. A further reported finding was that TCR beta sequences accurately predicted the HLA-A and HLA-B alleles for most subjects in the first cohort. In the study, 150 to 200 TCR beta chains were listed as associated with cytomegalovirus. Cytomegalovirus status was reported to be diagnosed by the classifier with high specificity and sensitivity in both the original and validation cohorts. The only immune exposure information available for the cohort was CMV serostatus. In a later analysis, the rate of TCR association differed among HLA loci, with DRB1 alleles having the most associated TCRs and HLA-C alleles having the fewest. Correlated functional status among segregating V segments might be attributable to linkage disequilibrium, but an unknown experimental factor could not be ruled out. At a false discovery rate of 0.05, a later analysis linked under 20,000 TCR beta sequences to specific HLA alleles. In a later analysis, most CMV-associated TCR beta chains were found to appear HLA-restricted, with HLA associations seemingly driven largely by CMV exposure. According to a later genetic analysis, donors in an Asian-associated ancestry cluster had fewer N-insertions in productive TCRs than the approximately 670-donor mean. Most TCR sequences were observed very rarely across donors, whereas some public TCRs were present in many individuals. A few of the identified cytomegalovirus-associated TCR beta chains were confirmed in vitro to be specific for cytomegalovirus antigens.

Libraries were prepared through the immunoSEQ multiplex PCR assay. For the multiplex PCR, a mixture combining 60 forward primers for TCR Vbeta segments and 13 reverse primers for TCR Jbeta segments was used. A multiplex PCR assay on genomic DNA amplified the CDR3 region of rearranged TCR beta genes. Amplified TCR beta libraries were sequenced as 87-base-pair reads on the Illumina HiSeq System. The original pipeline was this. In a later analysis, tens of millions of unique TCR beta chains were counted across the 500 to 850 repertoires, and approximately 11 million of these chains were shared by at least two donors. To remove PCR and sequencing errors, raw reads were error-corrected and collapsed into unique sequences using a nearest-neighbor algorithm that merged closely related sequences. V, D and J gene segments were assigned by aligning CDR3 sequences to IMGT reference sequences. For a sequence to be retained, at least a six-nucleotide match to both a V gene segment and a J gene segment was required. A rearrangement was called productive if the CDR3 had no stop codons and remained in frame with V and J, and every other rearrangement was called non-productive. Following IMGT convention, CDR3 was defined as the stretch from the second conserved V-encoded cysteine to the conserved J-encoded phenylalanine. Sequences without an unambiguous match to a single V gene segment were excluded from the earlier analysis of approximately 560 of the donors. In an earlier analysis of several hundred of the donors, V segments were called functional above 56.7% productive rearrangements and were called segregating when the between-donor standard deviation exceeded 5%. A statistical classification framework was built to diagnose cytomegalovirus status from the catalog of TCR beta chain sequences. In a later analysis, TCR nucleotide sequences were compared against IMGT/GENE-DB human TR gene sequences so that V and J genes could be assigned. Using the TCRdist pipeline, a later analysis assigned CDR3 sequences along with most-parsimonious VDJ recombination scenarios. In a later analysis, each TCR beta chain was defined by its CDR3 amino acid sequence together with its V-gene family, and reads without a unique V-gene family were excluded. A later analysis removed several hundred highly shared, low-generation-probability nucleotide sequences to deal with suspected cross-contamination and a sequencing artifact. For each public chain, a later analysis derived a clonal expansion index from normalized ranks of inferred template counts within each repertoire. In a later analysis, generation probabilities were computed using a VDJ recombination model fitted to out-of-frame rearrangements, and the results were checked against IGoR. In a later analysis, hypergeometric tests were used to score TCR-TCR, TCR-HLA and TCR-CMV co-occurrence, with a repertoire-size bias correction applied to TCR pairs. In a later analysis, false discovery rates were estimated by permuting HLA or CMV assignments 20 times. A later analysis grouped co-occurring TCRs with DBSCAN, adding TCRdist sequence similarity when clustering within HLA-allele-positive subsets. For co-occurrence clustering, repertoires with fewer than 30,000 or more than 120,000 public chains were excluded, along with a handful of repertoires with anomalous nucleotide sharing. Imported from immuneACCESS, the table was reduced by TCRdb to in-frame sequences with V and J called. These copies leave out some clones; in studies compared against another copy, an unresolved V gene accounts for under half, and the cause of the remainder is not known. V and J calls and clone size follow that table, whereas D and trimming were derived from the DNA. Within this sample are tens of thousands of clones, with 65% to 85% of them counted one time only. The ten biggest clones cover just under 3% of the sample.

The cysteine opens and the phenylalanine closes a CDR3 of 16 amino acids. Kept here is only the CDR3 DNA, which spans 48 bases and is read in frame from base 1. Sequences SEHNR (CDR1) and FQNEAQ (CDR2) are obtained from the germline V gene (reference sequence). Trimming costs V 3 bases and J 0 bases, and their ends lie 15 bases apart. The cohort was made up of 666 healthy bone marrow donors. At the time of sampling, all cohort members were nominally healthy, though unrecorded immune exposures were likely present. The donor tested CMV seronegative, placing the donor among the 350 or so seronegative members of the cohort. A peripheral blood sample was provided by each donor, and peripheral blood mononuclear cells were used for TCR beta sequencing. The Qiagen DNeasy Blood Extraction Kit was used to extract genomic DNA from the blood cell samples. This clone occurred a few times. Its recognized antigen is unknown. No much larger clonotype is one base removed from it; base qualities were not supplied.

This sequence was found in a woman between 25 and 40 years old in good health and CMV-seronegative. The chain was built from TRBV7-9 and TRBJ2-7; possibly the D gene is TRBD1, per 6 matching bases. Sequenced sample: PBMCs. The CDR3 protein: CASSFVRGLYSYEQYF. The nucleotide sequence reads as follows: TGTGCCAGCAGCTTCGTCAGGGGTTTGTACTCCTACGAGCAGTACTTC.